This TCR beta chain came from a study of tumor and adjacent non-tumor tissue in lung cancer. Study summary: Samples averaged approximately 3.9 million productive TCRbeta reads each. Findings and caveats of the study: Tumor repertoires had a smaller top 100 clone share than normal lung. Tumor TCR diversity, when higher, was linked to shorter survival. Compared with tumor, normal lung showed significantly lower TCR diversity.

The library came from three nested PCR rounds adapted from ARM-PCR protocols. MiXCR, run by TCRdb on the multiplex PCR reads, gives a single entry per CDR3 protein. The sample has some 90,000 distinct CDR3 sequences, roughly 62% seen once. CDR3 length: 14 residues. Germline V gene sequence: CDR1 SGHTS, CDR2 YDEGEE. V lost 4 bases and J 11 bases, leaving 19 bases between the germline ends. No cell sorting was done before RNA was extracted from the tissue. Comment on this clonotype: Its cognate antigen is unknown.

The sequence came from a man between 65 and 85 years old with non-small cell lung cancer. The chain carries TRBV5-8 and TRBJ1-5; a possible D gene is TRBD1 (5 bases). Sequencing was carried out using lung tumor tissue. CDR3 DNA sequence: TGTGCCAGCAGCATGGCGCCGGACACTTGGACCCAGCATTTT. Amino acids: CASSMAPDTWTQHF. Full variable domain (outside the CDR3, taken from reference TRBV5-8 and TRBJ1-5): EAGVTQSPTHLIKTRGQQATLRCSPISGHTSVYWYQQALGLGLQFLLWYDEGEERNRGNFPPRFSGRQFPNYSSELNVNALELEDSALYLCASSMAPDTWTQHFGDGTRLSIL.